This T cell receptor (beta chain) was sequenced during a study of T-cell memory formation after mild COVID-19 (dated by TCRdb to about 2021). In terms of the full investigation: Most TCR sequence clusters were specific to one of the two donors. T-cell clones expanding and contracting after mild COVID-19 in a couple of donors were tracked by longitudinal TCRalpha and TCRbeta repertoire sequencing. Two young, previously healthy adult volunteers made up the cohort, one male and one female. Overall results and qualifications from the work: From day 15 to 85, contracting clones showed balanced CD4/CD8 phenotypes, whereas a second wave of clones that expanded from day 15 to 37 leaned towards CD4+. The study covered only a couple of mild cases, and larger cohorts including severe cases with pre-infection samples were considered necessary. Contracting CD4+ clones were found mainly in CM and EM memory subsets, while CD8+ clones were enriched in EMRA. SARS-CoV-2 specificity of the second-wave clones peaking on day 37 was not confirmed. Some responding clones were found in pre-infection memory, which suggests that pre-existing cross-reactive memory T cells took part in the SARS-CoV-2 response.

PBMCs were isolated by Ficoll-Paque density gradient centrifugation. Sequencing was carried out with an Illumina NovaSeq 6000. Using 5'RACE with constant-segment primers, TCRalpha and TCRbeta cDNA libraries were constructed, with sample barcodes and unique molecular identifiers added in the process. RNA was extracted from every sample with Trizol reagent. Libraries were amplified in two PCR steps, with a second sample barcode and Illumina TruSeq adapters added in the second step. Sequencing of libraries was performed on an Illumina NovaSeq with 2 x 150 bp paired-end reads. The original methods were these. Reads were demultiplexed and collapsed into UMI-guided consensus sequences with migec v1.2.7. Using mixcr v2.1.11, the UMI consensuses were aligned to TRA and TRB V and J templates and assembled into clonotypes. A clonotype was counted as expanded or contracted only if both edgeR and NoisET called the change significant, with noise models trained on biological replicates. For edgeR calls, the cutoffs were a false discovery rate-adjusted p below 0.01 and a log2 fold-change threshold of 1. PCA with hierarchical clustering of max-normalized trajectories of the 1000 most abundant clonotypes was used as exploratory dynamics analysis. Each responding clone was given a CD4 or CD8 phenotype based on the CD4+ and CD8+ repertoires, which had been sequenced separately. TCRdb trimmed public reads at Q25 via fastp, called clones via MiXCR and kept in-frame beta chains. Rows merge per CDR3 protein into single entries with the most common DNA and genes. TCRdb, not the authors, supplied the V and J calls. The sample table lists hundreds of thousands of distinct CDR3 sequences, around 15% of them with a count of one. The ten most abundant clones make up about 8.1% of the sample.

Sequences LGHNA (CDR1) and YSLEER (CDR2) are obtained from the germline V gene. The CDR3, cysteine through phenylalanine, is 16 amino acids long. Only CDR3 DNA remains: 48 bases, in frame from the first base. The V end gives up 0 bases and the J end 6 bases, leaving 6 bases in the junction not matched to a gene. Comment on this clonotype: The clone's antigen remains unknown. Base quality data are lacking; no much larger clone is found one base away.

The sequenced material came from PBMCs or a T cell subset sorted from them (not recorded which). Rearrangement joined TRBV4-3 to TRBJ2-3; the junction holds 10 bases that match TRBD2. This receptor was taken from an adult woman who had mild COVID-19 (a few samples of this study predate the infection). The sample titles of this study are shuffled in the database, so cell type and time point are left out; the donor was told from shared clones. The bases read TGCGCCAGCAGCCAAGATCCAGCGGGAGGGGGGGATACGCAGTATTTT. The resulting protein is CASSQDPAGGGDTQYF.